The sequence of this T cell receptor beta chain was determined in a study of control samples from healthy donors and cancer patients. Using immunoSEQ multiplex PCR, the repertoire was profiled, and TCRdb retains in-frame clones only, with some absent. The data show just over 80,000 clones, just under 90% seen once. The CDR3 is made up of 14 amino acids. Trimming left V 1 base short and J 4 bases short, with 11 bases between. Germline V lookup: CDR1 MNHNS, CDR2 SASEGT. A single count supports this clone. The sample taken for sequencing was blood. The receptor was isolated from a man aged 45-65 years in good health. The V gene is TRBV6-1, the J gene TRBJ2-7, with D perhaps matching TRBD1 or TRBD2 (5 bases each). CDR3 sequence (DNA): TGTGCCAGCAGTGAAGACAGGAGGTTTTACGAGCAGTACTTC. It is translated as CASSEDRRFYEQYF.